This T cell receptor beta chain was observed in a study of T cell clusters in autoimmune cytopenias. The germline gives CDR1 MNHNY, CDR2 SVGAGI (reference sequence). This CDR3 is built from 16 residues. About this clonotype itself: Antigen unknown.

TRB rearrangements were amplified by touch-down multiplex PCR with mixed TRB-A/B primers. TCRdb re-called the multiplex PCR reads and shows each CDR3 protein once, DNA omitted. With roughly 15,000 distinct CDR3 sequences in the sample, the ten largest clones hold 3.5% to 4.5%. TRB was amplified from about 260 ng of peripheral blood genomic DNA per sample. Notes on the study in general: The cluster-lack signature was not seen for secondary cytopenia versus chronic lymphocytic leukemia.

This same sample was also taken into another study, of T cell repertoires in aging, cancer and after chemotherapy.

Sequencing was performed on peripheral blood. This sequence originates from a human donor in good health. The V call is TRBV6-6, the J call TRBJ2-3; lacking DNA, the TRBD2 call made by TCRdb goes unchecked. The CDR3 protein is CAIKSYERRGTDTQYF.